This T cell receptor beta chain came from a study of glioma-infiltrating T cells. The sample holds many counts of this clonotype. The V gene's germline CDR1 is SGHTA and CDR2 FQGNSA. V lost 3 bases and J 13 bases, leaving 21 bases between the germline ends. The CDR3 runs to 14 residues. Amplification of TCR alpha and beta CDR3 regions from RNA used iRepertoire nested multiplex PCR. Tissue mRNA or PBMC total RNA, 100-400 ng, went into one-step reverse transcription and amplification. Each CDR3 protein is one row after TCRdb ran MiXCR on the multiplex PCR reads. The data contain 84,000 or so distinct CDR3 sequences, 20% to 25% of them seen just once; the ten biggest clones take up over 5%.

The rearrangement links TRBV7-2 to TRBJ2-5; unclear D gene. What was sequenced was glioma tissue, nonneoplastic brain tissue, or PBMCs (not recorded which). The sequence derives from a human donor with low-grade glioma or glioblastoma, undergoing nonglioma brain surgery, or in good health (not recorded which). Written as DNA, the CDR3 is TGTGCCAGCAGCTTCGAACGGTGGGTGCTCCGGCCGTACTTC. Protein: CASSFERWVLRPYF.